What follows are 27 T cell receptor beta chains derived from one specimen sequenced in a study of regulatory T cells in long-lasting Graves disease. Construction of the TCR beta libraries employed iRepertoire HTBI primers in conjunction with Arm-PCR of CDR3 regions. MiXCR, run by TCRdb on the multiplex PCR reads, gives a single entry per CDR3 protein. The sample yields a few hundred thousand distinct CDR3 sequences, just over 20% seen once. Time point specified: newly diagnosed GD, antithyroid drugs for less than 3 months. PBMC-derived RNA was used for the TCR library. The material sequenced was peripheral blood mononuclear cells (PBMCs), taken at new diagnosis, from a patient treated with antithyroid drugs. All receptors derive from a female donor with Graves disease.

This clonotype was seen many times. J is TRBJ2-7 and V is TRBV7-9, with D perhaps TRBD1 (6 bases). V was trimmed by 5 bases and J by 4 bases, leaving 12 bases between them. The CDR3 loop spans 13 amino acids. CDR1 is SEHNR and CDR2 is FQNEAQ in the germline V gene (reference sequence). The CDR3 bases are TGTGCCAGCAGCCTACAGGGCAAGTACGAGCAGTACTTC. Residues: CASSLQGKYEQYF.

This clonotype has more than one count but fewer than ten. The V call is TRBV20-1, the J call TRBJ2-1; 10 nucleotides align to TRBD1. Germline V gives CDR1 DFQATT, CDR2 SNEGSKA (reference sequence). The CDR3 totals 16 residues. The J segment lost 7 bases and the V segment lost 7 bases, leaving 16 bases of the junction unmatched. The chain's CDR3 is CSVMDRGIRTQNEQFF. The CDR3 coding sequence is TGCAGTGTAATGGACAGGGGGATTCGTACTCAAAATGAGCAGTTCTTC.

This clonotype showed up many times. The CDR3 bases are TGCAGTGCTAGAGATCCGAGGGAGTCAGATACGCAGTATTTT. As protein: CSARDPRESDTQYF. The V gene is TRBV20-1, the J gene TRBJ2-3; the D gene is possibly TRBD2 (5 bases). V was trimmed by 0 bases and J by 4 bases, leaving 11 bases between them. The CDR3 contains 14 residues. Germline-derived CDR1 and CDR2 are DFQATT and SNEGSKA (reference sequence).

Of note for this clonotype: This may be a read error, as it is one base from a much larger clone. This sequence joins TRBV18 and TRBJ1-5, with D unresolved. The CDR3 totals 14 residues. From germline, CDR1 is KGHSH and CDR2 LQKENI. The chain's CDR3 is CASSPGNSNQPQRF. As DNA, the CDR3 is TGTGCCAGCTCACCAGGGAATAGCAATCAGCCCCAGCGTTTT.

This clonotype was recorded at least ten times. J is TRBJ2-5 and V is TRBV11-2; weak D call: TRBD1 (5 bases). The germline V gene encodes CDR1 SGHAT and CDR2 FQNNGV. V lost 3 bases and J 5 bases, leaving 13 bases between the germline ends. The CDR3 length is 14 residues. The CDR3 DNA sequence: TGTGCCAGCAGCTTGGGTCAGGGATTGGAGACCCAGTACTTC. It translates to CASSLGQGLETQYF.

This clonotype was seen repeatedly, ten times or more. This chain joins TRBV15 and TRBJ1-1, with 7 bases fitting TRBD1. Germline V gene lookup returns CDR1 LNHNV and CDR2 YYDKDF (reference sequence). There are 15 residues in the CDR3. The trim removed 5 bases at V and 0 bases at J, leaving 6 bases unmatched. The CDR3 protein is CATSGNRGLNTEAFF. The CDR3 DNA reads TGTGCCACCAGCGGAAACAGGGGATTGAACACTGAAGCTTTCTTT.

This clonotype was observed many times. V usage is TRBV3-1 and J usage is TRBJ2-4; D gene uncertain. The CDR3 contains 13 residues. V was pared by 5 bases and J by 1 base, with 6 bases between. Germline V gives CDR1 LGHDT, CDR2 YNNKEL (reference sequence). The CDR3 loop reads CASSGMAKNIQYF. In DNA, the CDR3 is TGTGCCAGCAGCGGGATGGCCAAAAACATTCAGTACTTC.

There are a few counts of this clonotype. This chain links TRBV29-1 with TRBJ1-3; tentatively, D is TRBD1 (6 bases). CDR3 length equals 14 residues. Trimming shortened V by 6 bases and J by 4 bases, and 16 bases separated the two germline ends. The germline gives CDR1 SQVTM, CDR2 ANQGSEA. The CDR3: CSVRVTGPGNTIYF. CDR3 in DNA: TGCAGCGTCCGCGTTACAGGGCCCGGAAACACCATATATTTT. The full variable domain, rest sourced from reference TRBV29-1 and TRBJ1-3, is SAVISQKPSRDICQRGTSLTIQCQVDSQVTMMFWYRQQPGQSLTLIATANQGSEATYESGFVIDKFPISRPNLTFSTLTVSNMSPEDSSIYLCSVRVTGPGNTIYFGEGSWLTVV.

In the case of this clonotype: At one of its ends the junction is not consistent with the germline gene, which may arise from a read error. The chain carries TRBV6-2 or TRBV6-3 and TRBJ1-6; D gene uncertain. The CDR3 loop spans 12 amino acids. Per the germline V gene, CDR1 is MNHEY and CDR2 is SVGEGT. The CDR3, as DNA: TGTGCCAGCAGTTACTCCTTAAGAGGGAAGGACTTT. Amino acids: CASSYSLRGKDF.

This chain connects TRBV6-2 or TRBV6-3 to TRBJ2-7; tentatively, D is TRBD2 (6 bases). This CDR3 contains 13 residues. Germline CDR1 reads MNHEY; CDR2 reads SVGEGT. The V gene lost 10 bases and the J gene lost 2 bases, with 15 bases spanning the gap. CDR3 nucleotides: TGTGCCACCCAGTGGAGGGAAACCTACGAGCAGTACTTC. Translating it yields CATQWRETYEQYF.

This clonotype was counted ten times or more. The rearrangement links TRBV28 to TRBJ1-2; D ambiguous. This CDR3 has 11 amino acids. V lost 2 bases and J lost 7, with 5 bases in between. Germline CDR1 is MDHEN and CDR2 is SYDVKM. CDR3 region: CASSLRSGYTF. CDR3 coding DNA: TGTGCCAGCAGTTTAAGGTCTGGCTACACCTTC.

This clonotype has a count of ten or more. The rearrangement joins TRBV20-1 to TRBJ2-7; 13 nucleotides line up with TRBD2. Germline V CDR1 and CDR2: DFQATT, SNEGSKA (reference sequence). This CDR3 spans 14 amino acids. V lost 1 base, J lost 6 bases, and 3 bases stayed unmatched. The CDR3 region has the DNA TGCAGTGCTAGAGGGACTAGCGGGGGTTTCGAGCAGTACTTC. As protein: CSARGTSGGFEQYF.

The rearrangement links TRBV3-1 to TRBJ1-2; D is perhaps TRBD1 (5 bases). With 3 bases removed from V and 8 bases from J, the gap between germline ends came to 13 bases. Germline V gene lookup returns CDR1 LGHDT and CDR2 YNNKEL (reference sequence). The CDR3 extends over 13 amino acids. CDR3 sequence (DNA): TGTGCCAGCAGCCAGCGAGGGACTCAGGGCTACACCTTC. This translates into CASSQRGTQGYTF.

CDR3 sequence: CASSLAGAEFYEQYF. Written as DNA, the CDR3 is TGCGCCAGCAGCTTGGCAGGGGCCGAGTTCTACGAGCAGTACTTC. The rearrangement joins TRBV5-1 to TRBJ2-7; tentatively, D is TRBD1 (6 bases). The CDR3 is made up of 15 amino acids. Trimming removed 0 bases at V and 3 bases at J, with 13 bases between. Germline CDR1 SGHRS, CDR2 YFSETQ.

The CDR3 reads CASSQATTGEAPQHF. The CDR3 DNA reads TGCGCCAGCAGCCAAGCCACGACAGGTGAGGCGCCCCAGCATTTT. V is TRBV4-1 and J is TRBJ1-5; maybe TRBD1 (6 bases). This CDR3 region has 15 residues. The V gene lost 1 base and the J gene lost 9 bases, with 16 bases spanning the gap. Germline lookup yields CDR1 MGHRA and CDR2 YSYEKL.

The chain joins TRBV20-1 to TRBJ2-7, with 11 bases matching TRBD2. The CDR3 has 16 amino acids. V trimming: 6 bases; J trimming: 0 bases; junction bases outside the gene matches: 10. Germline CDR1 DFQATT, CDR2 SNEGSKA (reference sequence). CDR3 sequence (DNA): TGCAGTGCCCGGACTAGCGGGCGGGACAGCTCCTACGAGCAGTACTTC. Residues: CSARTSGRDSSYEQYF.

This clonotype was counted many times. The rearrangement links TRBV7-2 to TRBJ1-6; TRBD1 agrees at 8 bases. Per the germline V gene, CDR1 is SGHTA and CDR2 is FQGNSA. Trimming at V came to 5 bases and at J to 7 bases, leaving 4 bases not matched to a gene. This CDR3 is built from 14 residues. In DNA form, the CDR3 reads TGTGCCAGCAGCGGACAGGGAGGAAATTCACCCCTCCACTTT. This translates into CASSGQGGNSPLHF.

This clonotype was detected many times. This CDR3 is CASQISGIATQYF. CDR3 bases: TGTGCCAGCCAAATATCGGGGATAGCTACGCAGTATTTT. The chain couples TRBV6-2 or TRBV6-3 to TRBJ2-3; perhaps TRBD2 as D (5 bases). CDR1 is MNHEY and CDR2 is SVGEGT in the germline V gene. This CDR3 comprises 13 residues. The V and J ends lost 8 bases and 8 bases respectively, with 17 bases between them.

Only a few counts were recorded for this clonotype. The germline gene is not matched at one end of the junction; a read error may be the cause. The CDR3 DNA follows: TGTGCCAGCAGTCACTCGGGACTAGCGGGAGAAGATACGCAGTATTTT. This encodes CASSHSGLAGEDTQYF. This chain uses TRBV6-2 or TRBV6-3 with TRBJ2-3, with TRBD2 matching 14 bases. CDR3 length equals 16 residues. Germline V gene sequence: CDR1 MNHEY, CDR2 SVGEGT.

This clonotype was recorded many times. The chain links TRBV18 to TRBJ2-1; no reliable D call. The CDR3 runs 15 residues. V was cut by 2 bases and J by 4 bases, with 12 bases left in between. The germline V gene has CDR1 KGHSH and CDR2 LQKENI. This CDR3 reads CASSPDRSGYNEQFF. CDR3 nucleotides: TGTGCCAGCTCACCAGATAGGTCCGGATACAATGAGCAGTTCTTC.

This clonotype was seen repeatedly, ten times or more. The DNA for the CDR3 is TGTGCCAGCAGTACCACGGGTTATGGCTACACCTTC. Encoded protein: CASSTTGYGYTF. The V call is TRBV2, the J call TRBJ1-2, with D uncertain. The CDR3 covers 12 residues. Trimming stripped 5 bases from V and 5 bases from J, with 9 bases between. Germline V gene sequence: CDR1 SNHLY, CDR2 FYNNEI.

This clonotype was seen ten or more times. The J gene is TRBJ1-1, the V gene TRBV20-1, with 8 bases matching TRBD1. V lost 3 bases to trimming and J lost 5 bases; unmatched junction nucleotides: 8. The V gene's germline CDR1 is DFQATT and CDR2 SNEGSKA (reference sequence). The CDR3 consists of 14 residues. CDR3 sequence: CSASRTGSKTEAFF. The DNA for the CDR3 is TGCAGTGCTAGCAGGACAGGGTCCAAGACTGAAGCTTTCTTT.

The rearrangement joins TRBV25-1 to TRBJ1-1; D gene uncertain. Germline assignment: CDR1 MGHDK and CDR2 SYGVNS. V dropped 3 bases and J dropped 3 bases, with 8 bases sitting between them. The CDR3 contains 13 residues. The CDR3 DNA reads TGTGCCAGCAGTGATTTTCGGGACACTGAAGCTTTCTTT. Protein sequence: CASSDFRDTEAFF.

There are a few counts of this clonotype. V usage is TRBV7-2 and J usage is TRBJ2-2, with a weak D call TRBD1 (6 bases). CDR1 SGHTA and CDR2 FQGNSA come from the germline V gene. With 5 bases removed from V and 8 bases from J, the gap between germline ends came to 18 bases. The CDR3 runs to 15 residues. The CDR3 DNA reads TGTGCCAGCAGCCCGGGACATATGGTGCAGGGGGAGCTGTTTTTT. Protein: CASSPGHMVQGELFF.

This chain joins TRBV11-2 and TRBJ1-1; 10 positions agree with TRBD1. The CDR3 sequence is 17 residues long. The J segment lost 5 bases and the V segment lost 1 base, leaving 10 bases of the junction unmatched. Germline V lookup: CDR1 SGHAT, CDR2 FQNNGV. The CDR3 DNA reads as TGTGCCAGCAGCTTAGGAGACAGGGGGCAAATTGAGACTGAAGCTTTCTTT. Translating gives CASSLGDRGQIETEAFF.

This clonotype was observed at least ten times. The chain is built from TRBV7-3 and TRBJ2-7; D is uncertain. Trimming left V 1 base short and J 3 bases short, with 22 bases between. This CDR3 is 18 amino acids long. CDR1 SGHTA and CDR2 FQGTGA come from the germline V gene. CDR3 sequence reads: CASSLKPPPLNRVYEQYF. CDR3 bases: TGTGCCAGCAGCTTAAAACCACCTCCCTTGAATCGGGTCTACGAGCAGTACTTC.

This clonotype showed up many times. The CDR3 loop reads CASSYFGDQPQHF. The CDR3 DNA reads as TGTGCCAGCAGTTACTTTGGAGATCAGCCCCAGCATTTT. This chain links TRBV6-2 or TRBV6-3 with TRBJ1-5, with unresolved D. This CDR3 has 13 residues. Trimming stripped 1 base from V and 5 bases from J, with 6 bases between. CDR1 is MNHEY, CDR2 SVGEGT, per germline.